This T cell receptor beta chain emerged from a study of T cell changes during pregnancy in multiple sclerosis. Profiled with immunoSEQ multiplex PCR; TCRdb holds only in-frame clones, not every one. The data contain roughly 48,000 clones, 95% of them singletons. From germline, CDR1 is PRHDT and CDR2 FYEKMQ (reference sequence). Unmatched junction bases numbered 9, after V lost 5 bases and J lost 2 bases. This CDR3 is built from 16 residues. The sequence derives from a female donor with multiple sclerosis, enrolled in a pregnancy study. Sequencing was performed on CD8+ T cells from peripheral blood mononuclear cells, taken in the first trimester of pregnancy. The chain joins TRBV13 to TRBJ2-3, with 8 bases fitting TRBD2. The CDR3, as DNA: TGTGCCAGCAGCCTTGGGGTAGCGGGATCCACAGATACGCAGTATTTT. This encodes CASSLGVAGSTDTQYF.